One and the same sample provided the 19 T cell receptor beta chains below, sequenced in a study of HIV-infected patients and healthy controls. MiXCR, applied by TCRdb to the 5' RACE reads, yields one record per CDR3 protein. The profile shows about 64,000 distinct CDR3 sequences, 15% to 20% of them singletons. Sample: CD4+ T cells from blood. The receptors derive from a human donor in good health.

This clonotype has a count of ten or more. The chain recombines TRBV29-1 with TRBJ1-1, with 9 positions matching TRBD1. V shed 4 bases, J shed 7 bases, and the junction held 10 bases outside the gene matches. Germline V gene lookup returns CDR1 SQVTM and CDR2 ANQGSEA. This CDR3 spans 14 amino acids. The CDR3 nucleotides read TGCAGCGTTGTCCCACAGGGGGCAGTTGGTGAAGCTTTCTTT. It is translated as CSVVPQGAVGEAFF.

The sample holds a few counts of this clonotype. The V and J genes are TRBV12-3 or TRBV12-4 and TRBJ1-3; the D gene is possibly TRBD1 (5 bases). The CDR3 consists of 13 residues. The V end was cut by 6 bases, the J end by 3 bases, with 9 bases between. CDR3 nucleotides: TGTGCCAGCAGGCCCAGGGTTGGAAACACCATATATTTT. As protein: CASRPRVGNTIYF.

This chain connects TRBV10-3 to TRBJ2-7; TRBD2 is a possible D gene (5 bases). The CDR3 covers 14 residues. The ends were cut back, 3 bases at V and 4 bases at J, with 13 bases in the middle. CDR1 ENHRY and CDR2 SYGVKD come from the germline V gene. CDR3 sequence (DNA): TGTGCCATCAGTGATCCGGGGAAGACATACGAGCAGTACTTC. It translates to CAISDPGKTYEQYF.

This clonotype occurred a few times. V is TRBV19 and J is TRBJ1-1, with a possible D match to TRBD1 (6 bases). Germline-derived CDR1 and CDR2 are LNHDA and SQIVND (reference sequence). V lost 3 bases and J lost 5, with 10 bases in between. The CDR3 sequence is 13 residues long. The CDR3 sequence is CASSMMRGTEAFF. In DNA form, the CDR3 reads TGTGCCAGTAGTATGATGAGGGGGACTGAAGCTTTCTTT.

This rearrangement joins TRBV14 to TRBJ2-1; D uncertain. Germline V CDR1 and CDR2: SGHDN, FVKESK. V lost 1 base, J lost 0 bases, and 16 bases lay in between. The CDR3 spans 18 residues. The CDR3 sequence: CASSQGWGLMGSYNEQFF. In nucleotides, the CDR3 is TGTGCCAGCAGCCAAGGGTGGGGTCTGATGGGCTCCTACAATGAGCAGTTCTTC.

This clonotype has a handful of counts. The chain recombines TRBV11-2 with TRBJ2-5, with TRBD2 matching 14 bases. The germline V gene encodes CDR1 SGHAT and CDR2 FQNNGV. With 6 bases clipped from V and 0 bases from J, the junction kept 12 bases outside the gene matches. The CDR3 spans 19 residues. As DNA, the CDR3 is TGTGCCAGCAGATTTGCTCGGGGGACTAGCGGGAGAGACCAAGAGACCCAGTACTTC. As protein: CASRFARGTSGRDQETQYF.

This chain uses TRBV2 with TRBJ1-4; TRBD1 might be the D (5 bases). V was cut by 4 bases and J by 8 bases, with 14 bases left in between. Germline assignment: CDR1 SNHLY and CDR2 FYNNEI. The CDR3 has 14 residues. This CDR3 is CASSGGSGREKLFF. The CDR3 DNA is TGTGCCAGCAGTGGAGGCTCAGGGAGAGAAAAACTGTTTTTT.

V usage is TRBV29-1 and J usage is TRBJ1-2; D unresolved. The germline CDR1 and CDR2 sequences are SQVTM and ANQGSEA. CDR3 length: 15 residues. V gave up 0 bases and J gave up 5 bases, with 16 bases separating them. In nucleotides, the CDR3 is TGCAGCGTTGAAGAACCTGTTAAAGGCCCGTATGGCTACACCTTC. It codes for CSVEEPVKGPYGYTF.

This clonotype was seen at least ten times. This chain connects TRBV20-1 to TRBJ1-4, with 8 bases matching TRBD1. The CDR3 loop spans 15 amino acids. The junction had 10 bases not matched to a gene; V was cut back by 5 bases and J by 5 bases. Germline CDR1 and CDR2: DFQATT and SNEGSKA (reference sequence). This CDR3 reads CSAPGGGVINEKLFF. DNA for the CDR3: TGCAGTGCTCCAGGGGGCGGAGTGATCAATGAAAAACTGTTTTTT.

This clonotype came up many times. This chain links TRBV20-1 with TRBJ1-1; TRBD1 agrees at 7 bases. V was clipped by 2 bases and J by 1 base; unmatched bases: 4. CDR3 length: 14 amino acids. Germline lookup yields CDR1 DFQATT and CDR2 SNEGSKA (reference sequence). The CDR3 sequence: CSARRNRGNTEAFF. The CDR3 DNA is TGCAGTGCTAGAAGGAACAGGGGGAACACTGAAGCTTTCTTT.

The CDR3 DNA sequence: TGTGCCAGCAGTTACAGGGGCTACGGAGGGTATGGCTACACCTTC. Its translation: CASSYRGYGGYGYTF. V usage is TRBV6-5 and J usage is TRBJ1-2, with D maybe TRBD1 (5 bases). The germline V gene encodes CDR1 MNHEY and CDR2 SVGAGI. V dropped 2 bases and J dropped 5 bases, with 15 bases sitting between them. The CDR3 is 15 amino acids.

The J gene is TRBJ2-2, the V gene TRBV12-3 or TRBV12-4; D remains ambiguous. The CDR3 extends over 12 amino acids. The V end lost 6 bases, the J end lost 8 bases, and 10 bases lay between the germline ends. This CDR3 is CASRPASGELFF. CDR3 in DNA: TGTGCCAGCAGGCCGGCTTCGGGGGAGCTGTTTTTT.

This chain's CDR3 is CASSFPGLGKSTQYF. The CDR3 DNA sequence: TGTGCCAGCAGTTTCCCGGGACTAGGAAAGTCTACGCAGTATTTT. This rearrangement joins TRBV28 to TRBJ2-3; 8 nucleotides align to TRBD2. The CDR3 is 15 residues long. Germline-derived CDR1 and CDR2 are MDHEN and SYDVKM. J gave up 8 bases and V 3 bases, and 10 bases lay outside the gene matches.

This clonotype has more than one count but fewer than ten. V gene TRBV3-1 combines with J gene TRBJ2-7; D is unresolved. The CDR3 length is 12 residues. Trimming took 4 bases from V and 6 from J, leaving 10 bases between them. Germline V gives CDR1 LGHDT, CDR2 YNNKEL (reference sequence). CDR3 in DNA: TGTGCCAGCAGCCCCCCGCGAGGCGAGCAGTACTTC. This codes for CASSPPRGEQYF.

The chain combines TRBV19 with TRBJ2-1; TRBD2 matches at 8 bases. The junction had 10 bases not matched to a gene; V was cut back by 6 bases and J by 9 bases. This CDR3 contains 14 residues. From germline, CDR1 is LNHDA and CDR2 SQIVND (reference sequence). The DNA for the CDR3 is TGTGCCAGTAGCAACGGGCGGGGGGAGGTTGAGCAGTTCTTC. As protein: CASSNGRGEVEQFF.

The CDR3: CAGGQNSGSSYNEQFF. DNA of the CDR3: TGTGCCGGGGGACAAAATAGCGGCAGCTCCTACAATGAGCAGTTCTTC. The chain combines TRBV6-1 with TRBJ2-1; D could derive from TRBD1 or TRBD2 (6 bases each). The CDR3 covers 16 residues. Germline V lookup: CDR1 MNHNS, CDR2 SASEGT. The V end lost 11 bases, the J end lost 0 bases, and 20 bases lay between the germline ends.

This clonotype was recorded once. The J gene is TRBJ1-6, the V gene TRBV20-1, with D perhaps TRBD1 (5 bases). The CDR3 sequence is 14 residues long. Between the trimmed V and J ends, which lost 1 base and 5 bases, there was a span of 9 bases. Germline V gene lookup returns CDR1 DFQATT and CDR2 SNEGSKA (reference sequence). CDR3 nucleotides: TGCAGTGCTAGAGTGGCAGGGAATAATTCACCCCTCCACTTT. As protein: CSARVAGNNSPLHF.

This clonotype showed up just a few times. The chain uses TRBV29-1 and TRBJ2-5; 7 nucleotides line up with TRBD2. Germline V gene sequence: CDR1 SQVTM, CDR2 ANQGSEA. With 4 bases clipped from V and 3 bases from J, the junction kept 2 bases outside the gene matches. The CDR3 is 12 amino acids. The CDR3 loop is CSVALAEETQYF. The CDR3 DNA reads TGCAGCGTTGCCCTAGCGGAAGAGACCCAGTACTTC.

This clonotype was observed at least ten times. This chain joins TRBV4-2 and TRBJ1-4; weak D call: TRBD1 (5 bases). The CDR3 runs to 15 residues. Germline V gene data show CDR1 as LGHNA and CDR2 as YNFKEQ. V lost 0 bases and J lost 10, with 15 bases in between. The CDR3 reads CASSQDGGVLGKLFF. For the CDR3, the DNA is TGTGCCAGCAGCCAAGATGGGGGTGTTCTCGGAAAACTGTTTTTT.